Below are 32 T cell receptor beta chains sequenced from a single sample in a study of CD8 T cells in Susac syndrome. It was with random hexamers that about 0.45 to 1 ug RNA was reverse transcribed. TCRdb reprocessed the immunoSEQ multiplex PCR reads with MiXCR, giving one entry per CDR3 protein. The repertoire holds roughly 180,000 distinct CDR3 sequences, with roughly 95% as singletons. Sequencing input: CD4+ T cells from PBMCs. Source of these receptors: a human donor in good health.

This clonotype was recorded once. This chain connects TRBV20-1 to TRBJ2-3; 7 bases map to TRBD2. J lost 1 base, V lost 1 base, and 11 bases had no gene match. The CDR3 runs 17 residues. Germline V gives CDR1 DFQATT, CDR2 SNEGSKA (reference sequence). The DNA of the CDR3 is TGCAGTGCTAGAGTTAGGAGCGGGAAGTATGGCACAGATACGCAGTATTTT. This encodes CSARVRSGKYGTDTQYF.

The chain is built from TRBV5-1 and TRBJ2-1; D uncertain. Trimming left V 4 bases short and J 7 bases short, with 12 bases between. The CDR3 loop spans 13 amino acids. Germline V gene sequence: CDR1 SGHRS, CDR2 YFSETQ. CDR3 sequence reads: CASSLGPDNEQFF. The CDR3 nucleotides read TGCGCCAGCAGCCTGGGCCCCGATAATGAGCAGTTCTTC.

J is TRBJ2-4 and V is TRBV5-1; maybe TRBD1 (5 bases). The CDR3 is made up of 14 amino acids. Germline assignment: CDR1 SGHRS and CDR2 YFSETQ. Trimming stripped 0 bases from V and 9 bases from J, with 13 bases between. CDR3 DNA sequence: TGCGCCAGCAGCTTGGACCCTGACAGAGGCATTCAGTACTTC. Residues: CASSLDPDRGIQYF.

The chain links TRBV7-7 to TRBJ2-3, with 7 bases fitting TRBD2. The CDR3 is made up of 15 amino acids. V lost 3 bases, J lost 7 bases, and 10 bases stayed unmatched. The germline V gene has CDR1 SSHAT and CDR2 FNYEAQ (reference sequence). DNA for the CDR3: TGTGCCAGCAGCTTGGGAAGCGGGAATGCGAATACGCAGTATTTT. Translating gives CASSLGSGNANTQYF.

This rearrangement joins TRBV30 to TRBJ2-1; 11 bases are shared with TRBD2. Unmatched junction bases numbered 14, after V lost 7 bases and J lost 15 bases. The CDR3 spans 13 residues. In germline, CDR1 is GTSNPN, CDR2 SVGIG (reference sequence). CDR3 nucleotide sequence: TGTGCCTCATCGGGACTAGCGGAACAATGGGTGTTCTTC. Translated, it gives CASSGLAEQWVFF.

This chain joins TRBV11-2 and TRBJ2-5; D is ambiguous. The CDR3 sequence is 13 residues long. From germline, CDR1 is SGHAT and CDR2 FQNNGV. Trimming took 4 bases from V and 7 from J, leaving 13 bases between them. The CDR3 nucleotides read TGTGCCAGCAGCTCCTACTCGGGCGGGACCCAGTACTTC. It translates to CASSSYSGGTQYF.

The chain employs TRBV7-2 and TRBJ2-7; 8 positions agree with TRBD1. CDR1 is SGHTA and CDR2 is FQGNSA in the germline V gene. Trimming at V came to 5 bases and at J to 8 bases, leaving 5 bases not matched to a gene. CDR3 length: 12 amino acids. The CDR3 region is CASSPGQGKQYF. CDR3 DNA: TGTGCCAGCAGCCCCGGACAGGGCAAGCAGTACTTC.

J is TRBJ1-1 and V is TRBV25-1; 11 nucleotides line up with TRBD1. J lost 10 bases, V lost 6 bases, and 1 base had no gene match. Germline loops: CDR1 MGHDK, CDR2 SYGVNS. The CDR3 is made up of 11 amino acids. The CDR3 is CASRGTGGAFF. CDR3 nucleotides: TGTGCCAGCAGGGGGACAGGGGGAGCTTTCTTT.

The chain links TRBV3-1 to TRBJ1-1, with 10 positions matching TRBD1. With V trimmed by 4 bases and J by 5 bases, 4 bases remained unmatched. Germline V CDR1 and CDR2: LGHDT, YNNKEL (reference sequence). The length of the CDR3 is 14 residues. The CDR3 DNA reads TGTGCCAGCAGCCGACAGGGGGCGCAAACTGAAGCTTTCTTT. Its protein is CASSRQGAQTEAFF.

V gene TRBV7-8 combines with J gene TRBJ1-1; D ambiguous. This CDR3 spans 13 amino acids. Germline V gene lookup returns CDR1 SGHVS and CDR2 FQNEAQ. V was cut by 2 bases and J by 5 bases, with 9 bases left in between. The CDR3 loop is CASSLSWVTEAFF. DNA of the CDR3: TGTGCCAGCAGCTTATCGTGGGTAACTGAAGCTTTCTTT.

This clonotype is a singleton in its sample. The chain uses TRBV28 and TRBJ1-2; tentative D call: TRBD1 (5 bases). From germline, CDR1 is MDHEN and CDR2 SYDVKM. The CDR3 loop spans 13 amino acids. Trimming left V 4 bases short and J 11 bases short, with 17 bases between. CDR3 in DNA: TGTGCCAGCAGTTATGGCGGGACGCCAGGTTACACCTTC. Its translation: CASSYGGTPGYTF.

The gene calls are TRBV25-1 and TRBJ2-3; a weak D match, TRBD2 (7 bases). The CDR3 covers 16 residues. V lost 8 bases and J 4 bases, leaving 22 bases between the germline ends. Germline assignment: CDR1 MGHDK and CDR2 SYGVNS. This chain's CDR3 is CASGGRDTGLADTQYF. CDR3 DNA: TGTGCCAGCGGTGGGCGGGACACCGGACTAGCAGATACGCAGTATTTT.

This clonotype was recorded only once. CDR3 sequence (DNA): TGTGCCAGCAGACGGAGCTACGAGCAGTACTTC. Its protein product is CASRRSYEQYF. The chain has TRBV28 and TRBJ2-7, with D unclear. The V end was cut by 6 bases, the J end by 3 bases, with 6 bases between. The CDR3 length is 11 residues. CDR1 and CDR2 from the germline V gene are MDHEN and SYDVKM.

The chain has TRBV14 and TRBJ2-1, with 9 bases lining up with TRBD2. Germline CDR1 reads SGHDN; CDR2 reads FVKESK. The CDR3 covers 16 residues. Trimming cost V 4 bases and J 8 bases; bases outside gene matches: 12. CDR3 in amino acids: CASSPWGTSRYDEQFF. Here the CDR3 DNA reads TGTGCCAGCAGCCCCTGGGGGACTAGCCGTTACGATGAGCAGTTCTTC.

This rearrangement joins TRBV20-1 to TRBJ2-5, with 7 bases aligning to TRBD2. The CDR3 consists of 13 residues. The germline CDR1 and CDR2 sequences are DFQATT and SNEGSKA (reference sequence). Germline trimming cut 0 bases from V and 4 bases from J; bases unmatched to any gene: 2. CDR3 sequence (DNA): TGCAGTGCTAGAGAGGGGGGGACAGAGACCCAGTACTTC. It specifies CSAREGGTETQYF.

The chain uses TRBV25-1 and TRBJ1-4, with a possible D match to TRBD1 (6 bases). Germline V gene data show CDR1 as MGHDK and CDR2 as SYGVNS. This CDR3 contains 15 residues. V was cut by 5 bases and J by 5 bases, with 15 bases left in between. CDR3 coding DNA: TGTGCCAGCAGTCGTACCGGGACACAAAATGAAAAACTGTTTTTT. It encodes CASSRTGTQNEKLFF.

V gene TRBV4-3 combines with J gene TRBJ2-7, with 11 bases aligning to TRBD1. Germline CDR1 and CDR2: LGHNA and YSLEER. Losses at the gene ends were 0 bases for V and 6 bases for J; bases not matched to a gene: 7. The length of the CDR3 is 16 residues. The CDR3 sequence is CASSQDPGQGGREQYF. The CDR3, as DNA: TGCGCCAGCAGCCAAGACCCGGGACAGGGGGGACGCGAGCAGTACTTC.

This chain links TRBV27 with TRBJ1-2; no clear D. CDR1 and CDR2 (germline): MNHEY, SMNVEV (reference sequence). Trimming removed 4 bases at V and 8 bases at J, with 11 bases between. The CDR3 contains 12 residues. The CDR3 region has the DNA TGTGCCAGCAGTTCGACAATGGGGGGCTACACCTTC. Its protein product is CASSSTMGGYTF.

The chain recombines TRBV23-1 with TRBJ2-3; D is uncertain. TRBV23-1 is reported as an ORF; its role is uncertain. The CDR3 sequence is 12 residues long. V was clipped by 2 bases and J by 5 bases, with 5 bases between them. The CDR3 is CASSQAGDTQYF. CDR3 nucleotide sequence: TGCGCCAGCAGTCAAGCAGGAGATACGCAGTATTTT.

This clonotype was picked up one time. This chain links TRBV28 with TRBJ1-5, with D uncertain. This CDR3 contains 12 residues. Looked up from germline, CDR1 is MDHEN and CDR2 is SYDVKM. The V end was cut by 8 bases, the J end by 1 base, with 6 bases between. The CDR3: CASHRSNQPQHF. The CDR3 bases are TGTGCCAGCCACCGAAGCAATCAGCCCCAGCATTTT.

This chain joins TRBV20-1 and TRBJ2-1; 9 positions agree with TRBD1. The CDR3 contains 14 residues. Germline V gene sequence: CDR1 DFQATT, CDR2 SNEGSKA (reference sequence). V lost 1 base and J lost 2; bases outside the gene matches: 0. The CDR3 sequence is CSARGDRAYNEQFF. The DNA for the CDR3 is TGCAGTGCTAGAGGGGACAGGGCCTACAATGAGCAGTTCTTC.

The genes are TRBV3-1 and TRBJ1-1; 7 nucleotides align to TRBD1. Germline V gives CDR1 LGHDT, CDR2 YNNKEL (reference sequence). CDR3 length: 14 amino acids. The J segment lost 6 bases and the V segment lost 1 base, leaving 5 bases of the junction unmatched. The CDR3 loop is CASSQGGGYAEAFF. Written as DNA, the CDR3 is TGTGCCAGCAGCCAAGGAGGGGGCTATGCTGAAGCTTTCTTT.

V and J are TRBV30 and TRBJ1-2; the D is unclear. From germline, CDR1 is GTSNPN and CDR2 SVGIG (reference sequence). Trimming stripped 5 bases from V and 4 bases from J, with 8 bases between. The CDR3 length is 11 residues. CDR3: CAWLDGYGYTF. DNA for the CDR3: TGTGCCTGGTTGGACGGCTATGGCTACACCTTC.

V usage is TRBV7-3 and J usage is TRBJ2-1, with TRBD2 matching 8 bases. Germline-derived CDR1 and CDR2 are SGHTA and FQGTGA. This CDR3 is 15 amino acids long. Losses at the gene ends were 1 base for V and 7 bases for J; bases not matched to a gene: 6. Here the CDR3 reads CASSLMAGGGNEQFF. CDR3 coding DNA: TGTGCCAGCAGCTTAATGGCGGGAGGCGGTAATGAGCAGTTCTTC.

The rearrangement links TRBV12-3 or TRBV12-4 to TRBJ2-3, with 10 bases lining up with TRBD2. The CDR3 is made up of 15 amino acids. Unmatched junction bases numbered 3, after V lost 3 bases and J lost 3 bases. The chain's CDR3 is CASSFLAGATDTQYF. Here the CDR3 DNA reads TGTGCCAGCAGTTTCCTAGCGGGAGCTACAGATACGCAGTATTTT.

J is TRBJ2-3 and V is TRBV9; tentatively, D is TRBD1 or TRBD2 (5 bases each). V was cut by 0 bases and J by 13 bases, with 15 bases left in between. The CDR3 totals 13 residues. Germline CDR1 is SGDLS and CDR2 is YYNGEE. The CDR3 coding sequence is TGTGCCAGCAGCGTAGAGCAAGGGGACCACGAGTATTTT. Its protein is CASSVEQGDHEYF.

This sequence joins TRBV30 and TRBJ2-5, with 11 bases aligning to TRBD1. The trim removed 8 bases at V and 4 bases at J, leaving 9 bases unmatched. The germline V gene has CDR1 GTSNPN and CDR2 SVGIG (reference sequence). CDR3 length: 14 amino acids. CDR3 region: CAVDWTGGTETQYF. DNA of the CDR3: TGTGCCGTTGATTGGACAGGGGGCACAGAGACCCAGTACTTC.

Written as DNA, the CDR3 is TGTGCCAGTAGTAATGGGGCCAAAAACATTCAGTACTTC. Its protein is CASSNGAKNIQYF. This chain connects TRBV19 to TRBJ2-4; no firm D call. The CDR3 spans 13 residues. The V gene lost 4 bases and the J gene lost 1 base, with 5 bases spanning the gap. Germline-derived CDR1 and CDR2 are LNHDA and SQIVND (reference sequence).

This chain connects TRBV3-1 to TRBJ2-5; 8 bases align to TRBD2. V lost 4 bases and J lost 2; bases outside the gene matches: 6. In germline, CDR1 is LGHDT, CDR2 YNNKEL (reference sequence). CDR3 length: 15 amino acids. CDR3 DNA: TGTGCCAGCAGCCCCAGAATAGCGGGACAAGAGACCCAGTACTTC. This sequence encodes CASSPRIAGQETQYF.

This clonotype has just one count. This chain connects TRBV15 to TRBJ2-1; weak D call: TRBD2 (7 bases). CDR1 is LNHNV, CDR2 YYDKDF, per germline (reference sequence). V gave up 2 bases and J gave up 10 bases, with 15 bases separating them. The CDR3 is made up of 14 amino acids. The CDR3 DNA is TGTGCCACCAGCAGAACCCTAGGGGGGGACGAGCAGTTCTTC. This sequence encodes CATSRTLGGDEQFF.

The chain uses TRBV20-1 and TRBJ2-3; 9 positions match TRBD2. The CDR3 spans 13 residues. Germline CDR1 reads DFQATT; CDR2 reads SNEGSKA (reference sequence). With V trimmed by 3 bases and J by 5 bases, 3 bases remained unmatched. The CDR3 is CSASVAGEDTQYF. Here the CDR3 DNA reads TGCAGTGCTAGTGTAGCGGGAGAAGATACGCAGTATTTT.

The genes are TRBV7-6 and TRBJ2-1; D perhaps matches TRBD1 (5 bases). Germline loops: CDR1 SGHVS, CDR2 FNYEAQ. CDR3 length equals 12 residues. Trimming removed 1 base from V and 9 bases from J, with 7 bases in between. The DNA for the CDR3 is TGTGCCAGCAGCTTAGTACAGGTTGAGCAGTTCTTC. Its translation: CASSLVQVEQFF.